Listed here are 23 T cell receptor beta chains from one sample, sequenced in a study of T cell changes during pregnancy in multiple sclerosis. The data were produced by immunoSEQ multiplex PCR, yet TCRdb's version contains in-frame clones alone and is incomplete. This table has about 67,000 clones, approximately 92% appearing once. The sequences come from peripheral blood, collected in the second trimester of pregnancy. These receptors all come from a female donor in good health, enrolled as a control in a pregnancy study.

DNA for the CDR3: TGTGCCAGCAGTCGTCGCAGGGGAAACACCATATATTTT. Translated: CASSRRRGNTIYF. The genes are TRBV28 and TRBJ1-3; D remains unclear. This CDR3 comprises 13 residues. Germline V gene data show CDR1 as MDHEN and CDR2 as SYDVKM. V lost 5 bases and J lost 4, with 9 bases in between.

The chain recombines TRBV5-6 with TRBJ2-5, with D uncertain. CDR1 is SGHDT and CDR2 is YYEEEE in the germline V gene. V lost 2 bases and J 5 bases, leaving 10 bases between the germline ends. The CDR3 runs 13 residues. This CDR3 is CASSFGVRETQYF. CDR3 in DNA: TGTGCCAGCAGCTTTGGAGTTAGGGAGACCCAGTACTTC.

Here the CDR3 reads CASSLVGVDYGYTF. The CDR3 nucleotides are TGCGCCAGCAGCTTGGTAGGGGTTGACTATGGCTACACCTTC. V usage is TRBV5-1 and J usage is TRBJ1-2; weak D call: TRBD1 (5 bases). The length of the CDR3 is 14 residues. V dropped 0 bases and J dropped 3 bases, with 9 bases sitting between them. In germline, CDR1 is SGHRS, CDR2 YFSETQ.

This clone was seen just once. Its ends do not fully match the called genes, so a read error is possible. The V and J genes are TRBV7-7 and TRBJ2-3, with 7 bases aligning to TRBD1. The CDR3 extends over 15 amino acids. The germline CDR1 and CDR2 sequences are SSHAT and FNYEAQ (reference sequence). DNA of the CDR3: TGTGCTAGCAGCCCTTTGACAGGGTTCGCAGATACGCAGTATTTT. As protein: CASSPLTGFADTQYF.

This clone is a singleton in its sample. The V gene is TRBV7-3, the J gene TRBJ2-2, with 14 bases fitting TRBD2. The CDR3 sequence is 17 residues long. The V and J ends lost 5 bases and 7 bases, in that order; junction bases with no gene match: 9. Germline values: CDR1 SGHTA, CDR2 FQGTGA. The CDR3 nucleotides are TGTGCCAGCAGCCTGGGGACTAGCGGGAGAGGAATCGGGGAGCTGTTTTTT. This sequence encodes CASSLGTSGRGIGELFF.

As concerns this clone: Other DNA sequences in this sample translate to the same CDR3. This chain joins TRBV6-1 and TRBJ2-3, with D perhaps TRBD1 (6 bases). The CDR3 has 14 residues. From germline, CDR1 is MNHNS and CDR2 SASEGT. V gave up 4 bases and J gave up 6 bases, with 14 bases separating them. CDR3 residues: CASSATGSPDTQYF. The CDR3 DNA sequence: TGTGCCAGCAGTGCAACAGGGTCCCCGGATACGCAGTATTTT.

The genes are TRBV10-2 and TRBJ2-7; perhaps TRBD1 as D (6 bases). CDR1 and CDR2 from the germline V gene are WSHSY and SAAADI. This CDR3 comprises 12 residues. Trimming shortened V by 7 bases and J by 3 bases, and 10 bases separated the two germline ends. For the CDR3, the DNA is TGCGCCAGCACCCAGGGGATCTACGAGCAGTACTTC. Translated, it gives CASTQGIYEQYF.

CDR3 DNA sequence: TGCGCCAGCAGCAATTATGAACTAGCGGGAGAATACGAGCAGTACTTC. Amino acids: CASSNYELAGEYEQYF. The gene calls are TRBV4-1 and TRBJ2-7; 11 bases map to TRBD2. This CDR3 has 16 amino acids. V trimming: 5 bases; J trimming: 4 bases; junction bases outside the gene matches: 10. Per germline, CDR1 MGHRA and CDR2 YSYEKL.

The chain carries TRBV7-9 and TRBJ2-5; 12 positions agree with TRBD2. CDR1 SEHNR and CDR2 FQNEAQ come from the germline V gene (reference sequence). This CDR3 comprises 16 residues. Losses at the gene ends were 2 bases for V and 9 bases for J; bases not matched to a gene: 10. The CDR3 here is CASSLPPSGGAQAQYF. CDR3 coding DNA: TGTGCCAGCAGCTTACCGCCTAGCGGGGGGGCCCAGGCCCAGTACTTC.

This rearrangement joins TRBV6-1 to TRBJ2-3; 9 bases are a match to TRBD2. This CDR3 comprises 15 residues. Germline CDR1 MNHNS, CDR2 SASEGT. Trimming at V came to 1 base and at J to 5 bases, leaving 4 bases not matched to a gene. CDR3 loop: CASSEEAGGQDTQYF. In nucleotides, the CDR3 is TGTGCCAGCAGTGAAGAGGCGGGGGGGCAAGATACGCAGTATTTT.

The chain is built from TRBV7-8 and TRBJ2-6; D remains ambiguous. Germline assignment: CDR1 SGHVS and CDR2 FQNEAQ. The CDR3 contains 17 residues. Trimming removed 4 bases at V and 0 bases at J, with 13 bases between. For the CDR3, the DNA is TGTGCCAGCAGCTCCAGCCGAAGGAGCTCTGGGGCCAACGTCCTGACTTTC. Protein: CASSSSRRSSGANVLTF. Together with reference TRBV7-8 and TRBJ2-6, the CDR3 gives the full variable domain: GAGVSQSPRYKVAKRGQDVALRCDPISGHVSLFWYQQALGQGPEFLTYFQNEAQLDKSGLPSDRFFAERPEGSVSTLKIQRTQQEDSAVYLCASSSSRRSSGANVLTFGAGSRLTVL.

CDR3 bases: TGCGCCAGCAGCCAAGAAGTGAGTAGGGGAATCGAGCAGTACTTC. It encodes CASSQEVSRGIEQYF. The rearrangement uses TRBV4-3 and TRBJ2-7; D may be TRBD1 (5 bases). The CDR3 length is 15 residues. The V gene's germline CDR1 is LGHNA and CDR2 YSLEER. V was clipped by 0 bases and J by 6 bases, with 15 bases between them.

This chain uses TRBV28 with TRBJ2-5; D might be TRBD1 (6 bases). The length of the CDR3 is 14 residues. V was cut by 7 bases and J by 7 bases, with 19 bases left in between. Looked up from germline, CDR1 is MDHEN and CDR2 is SYDVKM. In nucleotides, the CDR3 is TGTGCCAGCACCGACCTCCAGGGGTATGCGACCCAGTACTTC. Translation gives CASTDLQGYATQYF.

The gene calls are TRBV28 and TRBJ2-5; TRBD2 matches 8 bases. This CDR3 spans 14 amino acids. Germline lookup yields CDR1 MDHEN and CDR2 SYDVKM. The ends lost 2 bases at V and 4 bases at J; junction bases unmatched: 3. In DNA, the CDR3 is TGTGCCAGCAGTTTAGTAGCGGGATTAGAGACCCAGTACTTC. This sequence encodes CASSLVAGLETQYF.

This sequence joins TRBV27 and TRBJ2-5; 9 positions agree with TRBD1. The CDR3 contains 16 residues. CDR1 and CDR2 from the germline V gene are MNHEY and SMNVEV (reference sequence). V was pared by 0 bases and J by 5 bases, with 7 bases of the junction left unmatched. The CDR3 coding sequence is TGTGCCAGCAGTTTATCGTTACAGGGGGCAGGGGAGACCCAGTACTTC. It yields the protein CASSLSLQGAGETQYF.

The chain has TRBV27 and TRBJ2-3; TRBD2 matches 7 bases. The CDR3 runs to 15 residues. CDR1 is MNHEY and CDR2 is SMNVEV in the germline V gene (reference sequence). The J segment lost 4 bases and the V segment lost 3 bases, leaving 7 bases of the junction unmatched. For the CDR3, the DNA is TGTGCCAGCAGTTTCTCAAGCGGGGCACCAGATACGCAGTATTTT. Its translation: CASSFSSGAPDTQYF.

V is TRBV5-8 and J is TRBJ2-7; 11 bases are shared with TRBD2. The trim removed 0 bases at V and 4 bases at J, leaving 6 bases unmatched. Germline V gene data show CDR1 as SGHTS and CDR2 as YDEGEE. The CDR3 consists of 16 residues. The CDR3 DNA is TGTGCCAGCAGCTTGGTGAGGGCTAGCGGGAGGTACGAGCAGTACTTC. Protein product: CASSLVRASGRYEQYF. Full variable domain (missing parts from reference TRBV5-8 and TRBJ2-7): EAGVTQSPTHLIKTRGQQATLRCSPISGHTSVYWYQQALGLGLQFLLWYDEGEERNRGNFPPRFSGRQFPNYSSELNVNALELEDSALYLCASSLVRASGRYEQYFGPGTRLTVT.

The gene calls are TRBV7-9 and TRBJ2-3; maybe TRBD2 (6 bases). Trimming removed 1 base from V and 0 bases from J, with 14 bases in between. The CDR3 loop spans 17 amino acids. Per germline, CDR1 SEHNR and CDR2 FQNEAQ (reference sequence). CDR3 sequence reads: CASSLGVTSSSTDTQYF. CDR3 nucleotide sequence: TGTGCCAGCAGCTTAGGAGTGACTAGTTCTAGCACAGATACGCAGTATTTT.

The CDR3 loop is CASSIAGTSRNNEQFF. CDR3 coding DNA: TGTGCCAGTAGTATAGCGGGGACTAGCAGAAACAATGAGCAGTTCTTC. This chain connects TRBV19 to TRBJ2-1; TRBD2 matches 9 bases. With V trimmed by 1 base and J by 5 bases, 6 bases remained unmatched. Germline V lookup: CDR1 LNHDA, CDR2 SQIVND (reference sequence). The CDR3 loop spans 16 amino acids. The variable domain in full, completed from reference TRBV19 and TRBJ2-1, reads DGGITQSPKYLFRKEGQNVTLSCEQNLNHDAMYWYRQDPGQGLRLIYYSQIVNDFQKGDIAEGYSVSREKKESFPLTVTSAQKNPTAFYLCASSIAGTSRNNEQFFGPGTRLTVL.

The rearrangement joins TRBV30 to TRBJ2-1; possibly TRBD1 for D (6 bases). Germline V gives CDR1 GTSNPN, CDR2 SVGIG (reference sequence). Trimming removed 1 base at V and 4 bases at J, with 11 bases between. The CDR3 is 14 amino acids. The CDR3 coding sequence is TGTGCCTGGAGTGAGGACAGTTATTACAATGAGCAGTTCTTC. Its translation is CAWSEDSYYNEQFF.

The chain combines TRBV6-5 with TRBJ2-5, with 9 positions matching TRBD2. The length of the CDR3 is 14 residues. V gave up 6 bases and J gave up 10 bases; unmatched junction bases: 12. Per germline, CDR1 MNHEY and CDR2 SVGAGI. The CDR3 region is CASRQAGGPGSQYF. DNA of the CDR3: TGTGCCAGCAGACAAGCGGGGGGCCCCGGGAGCCAGTACTTC.

This chain connects TRBV2 to TRBJ2-5; TRBD1 is a possible D gene (6 bases). In germline, CDR1 is SNHLY, CDR2 FYNNEI. Trimming cost V 6 bases and J 4 bases, with 24 bases left between them. There are 17 residues in the CDR3. DNA of the CDR3: TGTGCCAGCAGCAAAGACAGGCTACCTTCCCAGGGAGAGACCCAGTACTTC. As protein: CASSKDRLPSQGETQYF.

The CDR3 bases are TGTGCCAGCTCACCTTGGGGGACAAAAGCCTACGAGCAGTACTTC. Translation gives CASSPWGTKAYEQYF. The rearrangement joins TRBV18 to TRBJ2-7; D may be TRBD1 (6 bases). This CDR3 is 15 amino acids long. The germline V gene encodes CDR1 KGHSH and CDR2 LQKENI. Trimming took 3 bases from V and 2 from J, leaving 14 bases between them.